This T cell receptor beta chain stems from a study of blood T cell repertoires in COVID-19 (dated by TCRdb to 2019 to 2021). The study in broad terms: Samples covering the acute and convalescent phases of COVID-19 were provided by collaborators in the United States, Italy and Spain. The dataset comprised deeply sampled blood TCRbeta repertoires from subjects exposed to, actively infected with, or recovered from COVID-19. The sample metadata nearly always contained a de-identified subject ID, COVID-19 status, age in years and sex. Where HLA class I and class II types were available, the types were taken from metadata supplied by the sample provider, not from assay-based typing. Samples were obtained from the ongoing ImmuneRACE study (first 160 participants) and from roughly 1,300 subjects provided by 6 global collaborators. The material from the prospective study consisted of cDNA or gDNA derived from T cells, B-cell-depleted T cells, or PBMCs. A freely available public database, intended as a resource for researchers studying the immune response to SARS-CoV-2, is where the repertoires were released.

The immunoSEQ Assay, a bias-controlled multiplex PCR, was used to amplify TCRbeta CDR3 regions from genomic DNA. The published analysis was carried out like this. Nucleated cell counts per sample were estimated from amplification of reference gene primers within the assay. To quantify the absolute abundance of each unique TCRbeta CDR3 rearrangement, sequence reads were collapsed and filtered. For each sample, productive Simpson clonality was calculated by taking the square root of Simpson's diversity index across productive rearrangements. The table was pulled from immuneACCESS by TCRdb, which kept in-frame rearrangements only. Such tables lose some clones; where checked, under half of the loss comes from unresolved V genes, and the rest has no known cause. For V, J and clone size, that table is used; D and trimming come from the DNA. In all, the sample holds about 140,000 clones, and around 83% of those were seen once. The ten most abundant clones make up roughly 3.9% of the sample.

Collaborating institutions collected whole blood in K2EDTA tubes following their own protocols. Collaborator samples were shipped for TCRbeta analysis as frozen whole blood, isolated PBMCs, or DNA extracted from either sample type. Turning to this clone: The antigen it recognizes is unknown. No much larger clonotype is one base removed from it; base qualities were not supplied.

The paper as a whole reports these results and caveats: Clinical and demographic metadata were provided uncurated, with the amount varying by source and participant.

Trimming takes 7 bases from V and 4 bases from J, and the germline ends sit 20 bases apart. The CDR3 runs 15 amino acids, cysteine and phenylalanine included. Of all the DNA, just the CDR3 is kept, 45 bases in frame from base 1. As encoded in the germline V gene, CDR1 is SQVTM while CDR2 is ANQGSEA. The specimen sequenced was peripheral blood. The receptor's source is a woman at least 80 years old with acute or convalescent COVID-19. This sequence uses TRBV29-1 and TRBJ2-1; D gene: possibly TRBD2, on 6 matching bases. Here the CDR3 is given as CSASASSGLYNEQFF. The nucleotide sequence reads as follows: TGCAGCGCCTCCGCGTCGAGCGGACTATACAATGAGCAGTTCTTC.